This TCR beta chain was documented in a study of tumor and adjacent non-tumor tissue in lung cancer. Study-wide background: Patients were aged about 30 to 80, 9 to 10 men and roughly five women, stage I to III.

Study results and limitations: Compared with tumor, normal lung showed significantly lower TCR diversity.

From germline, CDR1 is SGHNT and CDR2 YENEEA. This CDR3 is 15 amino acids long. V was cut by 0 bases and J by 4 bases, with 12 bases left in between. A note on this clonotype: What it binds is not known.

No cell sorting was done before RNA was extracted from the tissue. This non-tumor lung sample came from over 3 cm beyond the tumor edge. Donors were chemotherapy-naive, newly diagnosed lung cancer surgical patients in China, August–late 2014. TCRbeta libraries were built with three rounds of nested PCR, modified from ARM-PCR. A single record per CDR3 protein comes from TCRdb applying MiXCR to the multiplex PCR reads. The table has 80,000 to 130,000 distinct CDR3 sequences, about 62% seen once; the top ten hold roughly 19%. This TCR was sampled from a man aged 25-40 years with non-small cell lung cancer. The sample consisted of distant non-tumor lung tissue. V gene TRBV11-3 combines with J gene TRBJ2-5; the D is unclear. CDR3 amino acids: CASSLEVGGLETQYF. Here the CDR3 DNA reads TGTGCCAGCAGCTTAGAAGTGGGTGGGCTAGAGACCCAGTACTTC.